This T cell receptor beta chain derives from a study of shared clonotypes between healthy human individuals (dated by TCRdb to between 2020 and 2021). Study-wide context: A few men and two women, aged 18 to 49 years, made up the cohort. Each donor's leukapheresis produced roughly between about 0.85 and 10 billion PBMCs. To estimate repertoire size and how much clonotype sharing occurs between individuals, the study deeply sequenced the blood TCR repertoires of five healthy adults. Libraries were prepared and TCR repertoires were sequenced by different laboratories using diverse techniques, in order to increase sequencing depth and limit assay-specific biases. For each donor, three plates each were used for CD4 naive and CD4 memory, two plates were used for CD8 naive, and one plate was used for CD8 memory. Broader findings and caveats from the paper: Clonotypes shared by all four sorted-subset donors showed higher generation probabilities than non-shared clonotypes. Sharing across a handful of donors was observed for roughly 5.4% of naive CD4, under 4% of naive CD8, 2.3% of memory CD4, and about 0.38% of memory CD8 clonotypes. Only blood was sampled, and tissue TCR repertoires likely differ from those in blood. Even with the large sequencing depth, rarefaction of the sorted-subset datasets indicated that sequencing was incomplete. The small number of donors limited the genetic and exposure-history diversity represented. Pairwise subsampling led to the expectation that sequencing depth would affect the degree of clonotype sharing among donors. Estimated clonotype richness was generally larger for naive than for memory subsets.

Including cysteine and phenylalanine, the CDR3 has 13 amino acids. Just CDR3 DNA is preserved here, 39 bases in frame from base 1. V loses 6 bases of germline sequence and J loses 7 bases, and the interval between the two ends is 15 bases. The germline V gene encodes CDR1 MNHEY and CDR2 SVGAGI. Using the deep immunoSEQ assay, multiplex PCR amplified TCR CDR3 regions from genomic DNA. For each cell subset, the extracted genomic DNA was distributed evenly across all wells of several immunoSEQ 96-well plates, and each plate served as one replicate. For sorted subsets, each replicate PCR was loaded with about 0.2 ug genomic DNA, equivalent to 30,000 or so T cell genomes. Purified libraries were quantified with a Qubit 3.0 fluorometer, sized on a Bioanalyzer 2100, and re-quantified with the KAPA Library Quantification kit. A separate single-read 150-cycle Illumina NextSeq 550 flow cell was used to sequence each immunoSEQ 96-well plate. Turning to the authors' computational methods: Because the immunoSEQ output held only junctional sequences and lacked quality scores, the filtering could not match the filtering applied to full-length reads. To assign V/J genes and CDR3, sequences were annotated against IMGT germline references using PyIR, a Python wrapper for IgBLAST v1.9. Reads with weak V/J assignments (E-value above 1e-6), missing CDR3, stop codons, out-of-frame junctions, or ambiguous translated residues were removed. V3J clonotypes were defined as sequences sharing an identical inferred V gene, J gene, and CDR3 amino acid sequence. To compute the percentage overlap between repertoires, the number of shared unique clonotypes was divided by the size of the smaller repertoire. Repertoire richness was assessed with RTK rarefaction, the Chao1 estimator, and Recon v2.1 estimates of unobserved clonotypes. OLGA was used to compute generation probabilities for all TCRbeta clonotypes that the gDNA method yielded from four donors. In TCRdb, the immuneACCESS table is reduced to in-frame sequences with V and J assigned. These tables do not hold every clone; where another copy was compared, an unresolved V gene accounts for under half, and the others remain unexplained. That table is the source of V, J and clone size, and D and trimming were worked out from the DNA. The sample profile shows approximately 980,000 clones; about three quarters of them were found once. The ten largest account for approximately 1.5% of the sample.

The donors were healthy, HIV-negative adults with no recently reported acute infections or vaccinations. Only Caucasian adults living in Nashville, Tennessee, USA were represented among the donors. CD4+ T cells were enriched by magnetic negative selection; naive cells were then positively selected on CD45RA, and the negative fraction formed the memory subset. Blood was collected by leukapheresis, and PBMCs were isolated by Ficoll-Histopaque density gradient centrifugation and then cryopreserved in liquid nitrogen vapor phase. Analytical flow cytometry was used to check the purity and quantity of each magnetically sorted T cell population. From each sorted fraction, genomic DNA was isolated and quantified by UV absorbance on a Nanodrop 2000c. For this clone: This clone's antigen is unknown. No much larger clone is present one base from it, and per-base qualities are unavailable.

What was sequenced was memory CD4+ T cells sorted from blood. The meaning of the sample's cell subset or site label: CD45RA-negative fraction. This chain joins TRBV6-5 to TRBJ1-2; TRBD1 could be the D gene, as 6 bases match. The clonotype comes from a man between 18 and 35 years old in good health. The DNA sequence follows: TGTGCCAGCAGCCGAACAGGGTTCGTTGGCTACACCTTC. This gives the protein CASSRTGFVGYTF.